Shown below are 16 T cell receptor beta chains from a single sample sequenced in a study of T cells in Graves' hyperthyroidism and ophthalmopathy. TCR beta CDR3 regions were amplified from RNA transcripts. HTBI primers drove first-round RT-PCR of the TCR CDR3. TCRdb passed the multiplex PCR reads through MiXCR, listing each CDR3 protein once. The table shows about 520,000 distinct CDR3 sequences, with about 24% occurring only once. Input material: blood. These receptors were taken from a woman under 40 with Graves' ophthalmopathy.

This clonotype occurred many times. This could be a read error, since a much larger clone is one nucleotide away. The rearrangement uses TRBV6-5 and TRBJ1-5; D not resolved. The germline V gene encodes CDR1 MNHEY and CDR2 SVGAGI. With 4 bases removed from V and 0 bases from J, the gap between germline ends came to 4 bases. The CDR3 runs 13 residues. The CDR3 here is CASSSTSNQPQHF. Written as DNA, the CDR3 is TGTGCCAGCAGTTCCACTAGCAATCAGCCCCAGCATTTT.

There are many counts of this clonotype. This chain uses TRBV12-3 or TRBV12-4 with TRBJ1-5, with D perhaps matching TRBD1 (5 bases). CDR3 length: 16 amino acids. With 6 bases removed from V and 8 bases from J, the gap between germline ends came to 23 bases. CDR3 DNA: TGTGCCAGCAGCCCCGGACCCCTCGTAGGGGATGAGCCCCAGCATTTT. Amino acids: CASSPGPLVGDEPQHF.

The chain has TRBV18 and TRBJ1-5, with D perhaps matching TRBD1 (5 bases). V lost 2 bases, J lost 6 bases, and 17 bases lay in between. Per germline, CDR1 KGHSH and CDR2 LQKENI. CDR3 length: 16 amino acids. For the CDR3, the DNA is TGTGCCAGCTCACCAAACGGGCAGGGTTTGGGTCAGCCCCAGCATTTT. Amino acids: CASSPNGQGLGQPQHF.

Turning to this clonotype: A read error may account for a junction end that differs from germline. The rearrangement joins TRBV12-5 to TRBJ2-5; TRBD2 is a possible D gene (6 bases). Germline V lookup: CDR1 LGHNT, CDR2 FRNRAP. The CDR3 is 16 residues long. The CDR3 is CASGLVLGGEKETEYF. The CDR3 DNA follows: TGTGCTAGTGGTTTGGTACTTGGAGGGGAAAAAGAGACCGAGTACTTC.

The sample holds a few counts of this clonotype. The V and J genes are TRBV28 and TRBJ2-7; 8 bases map to TRBD1. V gave up 6 bases and J gave up 0 bases; unmatched junction bases: 4. The CDR3 sequence is 14 residues long. Germline CDR1 is MDHEN and CDR2 is SYDVKM. Here the CDR3 reads CASRRTGNSYEQYF. The DNA of the CDR3 is TGTGCCAGCAGAAGGACAGGGAACTCCTACGAGCAGTACTTC.

This clonotype occurred many times. The rearrangement joins TRBV9 to TRBJ1-5; no reliable D call. Trimming removed 3 bases from V and 1 base from J, with 11 bases in between. CDR1 is SGDLS and CDR2 is YYNGEE in the germline V gene. The CDR3 contains 15 residues. Here the CDR3 DNA reads TGTGCCAGCAGCGCATCCGGTGGGAGCAATCAGCCCCAGCATTTT. This gives the protein CASSASGGSNQPQHF.

V is TRBV9 and J is TRBJ2-5; D gene unclear. The ends were cut back, 4 bases at V and 5 bases at J, with 18 bases in the middle. This CDR3 contains 15 residues. Per germline, CDR1 SGDLS and CDR2 YYNGEE. CDR3 region: CASSLGPPWRETQYF. CDR3 DNA: TGTGCCAGCAGCCTTGGACCACCGTGGCGGGAGACCCAGTACTTC.

Comment on this clonotype: The CDR3 carries no conserved terminal phenylalanine or tryptophan, so it likely arises from a read error. The limits of the CDR3 on the DNA are not certain, so only TCRdb's listed CDR3 is given. The J gene is TRBJ2-2, the V gene TRBV27. The CDR3 region is 14 residues in length, termini included. CDR1 is MNHEY and CDR2 is SMNVEV in the germline V gene (reference sequence). The CDR3 loop is CASSLSHNTGELLL.

This clonotype was found a few times. The gene calls are TRBV12-3 or TRBV12-4 and TRBJ2-7; D could derive from TRBD1 or TRBD2 (5 bases each). The CDR3 totals 14 residues. Trimming stripped 3 bases from V and 2 bases from J, with 11 bases between. Written as DNA, the CDR3 is TGTGCCAGCAGTTTGCAGGGACCCACCTACGAGCAGTACTTC. It codes for CASSLQGPTYEQYF.

V gene TRBV4-3 combines with J gene TRBJ2-7; no clear D gene. The CDR3 has 15 residues. Trimming took off 1 base at V and 0 bases at J, with 10 bases between the two ends. Germline V gene data show CDR1 as LGHNA and CDR2 as YSLEER. The CDR3 DNA follows: TGCGCCAGCAGCCAAGCAGCCTATAGCTCCTACGAGCAGTACTTC. This gives the protein CASSQAAYSSYEQYF.

The V gene is TRBV6-1, the J gene TRBJ2-5; D call uncertain. Deletions cut 6 bases from V and 5 bases from J, with 13 bases between. Per the germline V gene, CDR1 is MNHNS and CDR2 is SASEGT. The CDR3 length is 13 residues. This chain's CDR3 is CASSVQPRETQYF. CDR3 sequence (DNA): TGTGCCAGCAGCGTCCAACCCCGGGAGACCCAGTACTTC.

This clonotype was seen at least ten times. The gene calls are TRBV5-8 and TRBJ1-2; 12 nucleotides align to TRBD1. Germline values: CDR1 SGHTS, CDR2 YDEGEE. The V and J ends lost 3 bases and 8 bases, in that order; junction bases with no gene match: 2. CDR3 size: 13 residues. Here the CDR3 reads CASSWDRGQGYTF. DNA for the CDR3: TGTGCCAGCAGCTGGGACAGGGGGCAGGGCTACACCTTC.

There are many counts of this clonotype. The V and J genes are TRBV20-1 and TRBJ2-7; D is perhaps TRBD1 (6 bases). V lost 1 base and J lost 0, with 13 bases in between. Germline V lookup: CDR1 DFQATT, CDR2 SNEGSKA (reference sequence). CDR3 length: 15 residues. The CDR3 protein is CSARGGRRISYEQYF. CDR3 bases: TGCAGTGCTAGAGGGGGGCGGCGGATCTCCTACGAGCAGTACTTC.

This clonotype was counted between two and nine times. The gene calls are TRBV28 and TRBJ2-7; TRBD2 aligns across 7 bases. The tail of the sequence fits TRBJ2-1 better, so the J call may be wrong. Germline values: CDR1 MDHEN, CDR2 SYDVKM. This CDR3 spans 15 amino acids. Written as DNA, the CDR3 is TGTGCCAGCAGACCTAGCGGAACTAGCTCCTACGAGCAGTTCTTC. Translated, it gives CASRPSGTSSYEQFF.

A few counts support this clonotype. The V and J genes are TRBV20-1 and TRBJ2-5; possibly TRBD1 for D (5 bases). This CDR3 comprises 15 residues. CDR1 and CDR2 from the germline V gene are DFQATT and SNEGSKA (reference sequence). Trimming took 0 bases from V and 3 from J, leaving 14 bases between them. The CDR3, as DNA: TGCAGTGCTAGAGATTTTGCCCGACAGAAAGAGACCCAGTACTTC. It translates to CSARDFARQKETQYF.

The sample holds a few counts of this clonotype. V usage is TRBV18 and J usage is TRBJ1-5; D perhaps matches TRBD1 (6 bases). CDR3 length: 16 residues. V was pared by 1 base and J by 1 base, with 11 bases between. Germline V gives CDR1 KGHSH, CDR2 LQKENI. This chain's CDR3 is CASSPQHRASNQPQHF. The DNA of the CDR3 is TGTGCCAGCTCACCACAACACAGGGCAAGCAATCAGCCCCAGCATTTT. Supplemented by reference TRBV18 and TRBJ1-5, the full variable domain reads NAGVMQNPRHLVRRRGQEARLRCSPMKGHSHVYWYRQLPEEGLKFMVYLQKENIIDESGMPKERFSAEFPKEGPSILRIQQVVRGDSAAYFCASSPQHRASNQPQHFGDGTRLSIL.